This T cell receptor (beta chain) was sequenced in a study of T cells after yellow fever vaccination. The CDR3 has 14 amino acids. V shed 6 bases and J 6 bases; nucleotides not matched to a gene: 6. Germline loops: CDR1 SGHKS, CDR2 YYEKEE (reference sequence). This clonotype was seen repeatedly, ten times or more. TCRdb recomputed calls from the 5' RACE reads with MiXCR, one row per CDR3 protein. The repertoire holds under 55,000 distinct CDR3 sequences, with about 6.8% as singletons. This TCR was sampled from a man aged 30-40 years who received the YFV17D yellow fever vaccine. This sequence joins TRBV5-5 and TRBJ2-1, with TRBD2 matching over 10 bases. The specimen was CD8+ T cells not binding an NS4B(214-222) dextramer, sorted from PBMCs, collected 45 days after the yellow fever booster vaccination. The CDR3 here is CASTRGTSVNEQFF. The CDR3 DNA is TGTGCCAGCACACGCGGGACTAGCGTCAATGAGCAGTTCTTC.